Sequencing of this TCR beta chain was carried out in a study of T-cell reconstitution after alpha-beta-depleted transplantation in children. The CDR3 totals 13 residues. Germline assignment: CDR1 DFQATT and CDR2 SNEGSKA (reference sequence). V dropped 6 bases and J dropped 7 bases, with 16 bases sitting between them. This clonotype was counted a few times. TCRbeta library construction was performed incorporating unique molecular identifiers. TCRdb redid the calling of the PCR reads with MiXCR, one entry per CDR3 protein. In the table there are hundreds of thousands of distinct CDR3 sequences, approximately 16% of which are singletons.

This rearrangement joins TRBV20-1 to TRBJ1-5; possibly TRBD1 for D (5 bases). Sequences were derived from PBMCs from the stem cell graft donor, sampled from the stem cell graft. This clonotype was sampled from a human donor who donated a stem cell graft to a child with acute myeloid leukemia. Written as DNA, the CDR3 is TGCAGTGCCCTAGTCCAGGGAGGGCAGCCCCAGCATTTT. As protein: CSALVQGGQPQHF.